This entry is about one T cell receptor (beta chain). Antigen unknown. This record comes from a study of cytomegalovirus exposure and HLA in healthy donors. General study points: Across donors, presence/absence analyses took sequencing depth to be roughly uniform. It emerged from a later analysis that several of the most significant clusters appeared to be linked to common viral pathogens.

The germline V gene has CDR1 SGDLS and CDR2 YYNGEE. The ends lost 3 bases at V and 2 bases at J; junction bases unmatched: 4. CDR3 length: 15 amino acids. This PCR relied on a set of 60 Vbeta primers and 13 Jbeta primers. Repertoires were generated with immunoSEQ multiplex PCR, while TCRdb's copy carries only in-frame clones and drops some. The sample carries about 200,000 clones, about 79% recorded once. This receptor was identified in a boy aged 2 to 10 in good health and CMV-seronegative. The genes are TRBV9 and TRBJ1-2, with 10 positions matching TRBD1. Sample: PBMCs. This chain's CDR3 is CASSADRGQNYGYTF. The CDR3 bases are TGTGCCAGCAGCGCTGACAGGGGGCAAAACTATGGCTACACCTTC.